These 20 T cell receptor beta chains came from one sample sequenced in a study of OX40 agonist ivuxolimab in advanced cancers. Some clones are missing from TCRdb's copy, which holds only in-frame ones; the method was immunoSEQ multiplex PCR. The sample has 75,000 to 90,000 clones, approximately 87% seen once. Sequences were derived from CD4+ or CD8+ T cells sorted from blood, sampled in a trial of the OX40 agonist ivuxolimab. These receptors came from an adult with an advanced solid tumor such as melanoma, head and neck, liver or kidney cancer.

The rearrangement links TRBV20-1 to TRBJ2-4; D ambiguous. Germline V CDR1 and CDR2: DFQATT, SNEGSKA (reference sequence). This CDR3 has 11 residues. V was cut by 1 base and J by 7 bases, with 5 bases left in between. The chain's CDR3 is CSARVGNIQYF. The CDR3 DNA reads as TGCAGTGCTAGAGTTGGCAACATTCAGTACTTC.

This rearrangement joins TRBV11-2 to TRBJ1-1, with D tentatively TRBD1 (6 bases). The CDR3 runs 10 residues. Deletions cut 11 bases from V and 4 bases from J, with 8 bases between. Germline assignment: CDR1 SGHAT and CDR2 FQNNGV. DNA for the CDR3: TGTGCCTCCAGGGGCACTGAAGCTTTCTTT. Translation gives CASRGTEAFF.

The DNA for the CDR3 is TGCGCCAGCAGCTTGATCGCAGGGGAGACCCAGTACTTC. This sequence encodes CASSLIAGETQYF. The chain uses TRBV5-1 and TRBJ2-5; possible D gene TRBD1, 5 bases. CDR1 and CDR2 from the germline V gene are SGHRS and YFSETQ. V shed 1 base and J shed 5 bases, with 9 bases lying between them. This CDR3 has 13 residues.

This clone was detected only once. The rearrangement joins TRBV18 to TRBJ2-6, with D perhaps assigned TRBD1 or TRBD2 (5 bases each). Germline CDR1 reads KGHSH; CDR2 reads LQKENI. This CDR3 contains 15 residues. V lost 3 bases to trimming and J lost 4 bases, with 10 bases between them. The CDR3, as DNA: TGTGCCAGCTCACCGTCAGGGAGCGGGGCCAACGTCCTGACTTTC. Its protein product is CASSPSGSGANVLTF.

The chain couples TRBV14 to TRBJ2-7; tentatively, D is TRBD1 (6 bases). Trimming cost V 5 bases and J 2 bases, with 7 bases left between them. The CDR3 extends over 12 amino acids. Germline CDR1 and CDR2: SGHDN and FVKESK. The CDR3 DNA sequence: TGTGCCAGCAGCTGGACAGCCTACGAGCAGTACTTC. The encoded protein is CASSWTAYEQYF.

The chain has TRBV6-6 and TRBJ1-6; TRBD1 matches at 9 bases. Trimming cost V 7 bases and J 6 bases; bases outside gene matches: 7. Germline V gives CDR1 MNHNY, CDR2 SVGAGI (reference sequence). The length of the CDR3 is 15 residues. CDR3 in amino acids: CASIETGGRNSPLHF. The CDR3 DNA reads as TGTGCCAGCATAGAAACAGGGGGCCGTAATTCACCCCTCCACTTT.

The chain has TRBV9 and TRBJ1-5; no firm D call. The CDR3 has 14 amino acids. Germline V gene sequence: CDR1 SGDLS, CDR2 YYNGEE. V was pared by 5 bases and J by 0 bases, with 9 bases between. CDR3 nucleotide sequence: TGTGCCAGCAGTCCGACGTATAGCAATCAGCCCCAGCATTTT. It specifies CASSPTYSNQPQHF.

This chain's CDR3 is CASNLRPGQSNEKLFF. The CDR3 nucleotides are TGTGCCAGTAATCTAAGGCCGGGACAATCTAATGAAAAACTGTTTTTT. The J gene is TRBJ1-4, the V gene TRBV19; possibly TRBD1 for D (6 bases). The CDR3 totals 16 residues. The germline V and J ends were trimmed by 7 bases and 3 bases, with 18 bases remaining between them. Germline V lookup: CDR1 LNHDA, CDR2 SQIVND (reference sequence).

This chain uses TRBV4-1 with TRBJ2-1, with 7 bases matching TRBD1. V gave up 4 bases and J gave up 4 bases; unmatched junction bases: 7. This CDR3 is built from 15 residues. CDR1 and CDR2 from the germline V gene are MGHRA and YSYEKL. The CDR3 spells CASSRPGQRYNEQFF. The CDR3 DNA follows: TGCGCCAGCAGCCGACCGGGACAGAGGTACAATGAGCAGTTCTTC.

The rearrangement joins TRBV6-1 to TRBJ2-5; D gene uncertain. CDR3 length equals 14 residues. Between the trimmed V and J ends, which lost 2 bases and 1 base, there was a span of 8 bases. Germline values: CDR1 MNHNS, CDR2 SASEGT. The CDR3 loop is CASSELWFQETQYF. The CDR3 DNA sequence: TGTGCCAGCAGTGAATTATGGTTCCAAGAGACCCAGTACTTC.

The chain employs TRBV5-5 and TRBJ1-5; D gene ambiguous. The germline gives CDR1 SGHKS, CDR2 YYEKEE (reference sequence). V shed 0 bases and J shed 3 bases, with 13 bases lying between them. This CDR3 contains 16 residues. The CDR3 DNA reads TGTGCCAGCAGCTTGGTGCAGGTCCGGAACAATCAGCCCCAGCATTTT. Protein sequence: CASSLVQVRNNQPQHF. The full variable domain, with the rest looked up from reference TRBV5-5 and TRBJ1-5, is DAGVTQSPTHLIKTRGQQVTLRCSPISGHKSVSWYQQVLGQGPQFIFQYYEKEERGRGNFPDRFSARQFPNYSSELNVNALLLGDSALYLCASSLVQVRNNQPQHFGDGTRLSIL.

The V and J genes are TRBV6-1 and TRBJ1-5; D is unclear. CDR3 length equals 13 residues. Germline V gene data show CDR1 as MNHNS and CDR2 as SASEGT. V lost 4 bases and J 2 bases, leaving 6 bases between the germline ends. In DNA, the CDR3 is TGTGCCAGCAGTGGTCGGGGCAATCAGCCCCAGCATTTT. As protein: CASSGRGNQPQHF.

V usage is TRBV14 and J usage is TRBJ1-1, with D possibly TRBD1 on 5 matching bases. Trimming stripped 8 bases from V and 10 bases from J, with 23 bases between. Germline CDR1 SGHDN, CDR2 FVKESK. The CDR3 sequence is 14 residues long. CDR3 nucleotide sequence: TGTGCCAGCCTGCCGCTTATAGAGGGAACAGGAGCTTTCTTT. Protein product: CASLPLIEGTGAFF.

The count of this clone is one. This chain joins TRBV2 and TRBJ2-1, with D possibly being TRBD1 (6 bases). The V gene lost 4 bases and the J gene lost 5 bases, with 9 bases spanning the gap. Germline V gene lookup returns CDR1 SNHLY and CDR2 FYNNEI. CDR3 length equals 13 residues. The CDR3 protein is CASSVNRDNEQFF. CDR3 sequence (DNA): TGTGCCAGCAGTGTAAACAGGGACAATGAGCAGTTCTTC.

The gene calls are TRBV7-9 and TRBJ1-2; the D is unclear. V was clipped by 2 bases and J by 7 bases, with 11 bases between them. The CDR3 totals 13 residues. Germline V gene sequence: CDR1 SEHNR, CDR2 FQNEAQ (reference sequence). The CDR3, as DNA: TGTGCCAGCAGCTTAAGGGAAAGAGCTGGCTACACCTTC. It codes for CASSLRERAGYTF.

This clone appeared a single time. The chain has TRBV15 and TRBJ2-5; D unclear. CDR3 length: 13 residues. The V end lost 1 base, the J end lost 4 bases, and 7 bases lay between the germline ends. The germline CDR1 and CDR2 sequences are LNHNV and YYDKDF (reference sequence). The CDR3 DNA follows: TGTGCCACCAGCAGAGGGCGCGGAGAGACCCAGTACTTC. Its protein product is CATSRGRGETQYF.

The V gene is TRBV19, the J gene TRBJ1-5, with 8 bases aligning to TRBD1. CDR1 and CDR2 from the germline V gene are LNHDA and SQIVND (reference sequence). The CDR3 runs 16 residues. The V gene end was trimmed by 5 bases and the J gene end by 2 bases; junction bases not matched to a gene: 8. The CDR3 nucleotides read TGTGCCAGTAGTTCTACCGGACAGGGTCGCAATCAGCCCCAGCATTTT. It specifies CASSSTGQGRNQPQHF.

The chain recombines TRBV5-1 with TRBJ2-3; 8 bases map to TRBD1. Germline V lookup: CDR1 SGHRS, CDR2 YFSETQ. Trimming removed 0 bases from V and 2 bases from J; junction bases left unmatched: 8. The CDR3 has 17 residues. CDR3 amino acids: CASSLEGTGQFTDTQYF. The CDR3 region has the DNA TGCGCCAGCAGCTTGGAGGGGACAGGACAATTCACAGATACGCAGTATTTT.

The V and J genes are TRBV19 and TRBJ2-2; D is undetermined. This CDR3 region has 14 residues. V was trimmed by 6 bases and J by 4 bases, leaving 12 bases between them. Per germline, CDR1 LNHDA and CDR2 SQIVND (reference sequence). The DNA of the CDR3 is TGTGCCAGTAGCCGCTCTCGTGTCACCGGGGAGCTGTTTTTT. Protein: CASSRSRVTGELFF. The variable domain in full, with the rest retrieved from reference TRBV19 and TRBJ2-2, is DGGITQSPKYLFRKEGQNVTLSCEQNLNHDAMYWYRQDPGQGLRLIYYSQIVNDFQKGDIAEGYSVSREKKESFPLTVTSAQKNPTAFYLCASSRSRVTGELFFGEGSRLTVL.

The chain is built from TRBV7-6 and TRBJ1-5, with D perhaps matching TRBD1 (5 bases). Trimming stripped 1 base from V and 6 bases from J, with 7 bases between. Germline loops: CDR1 SGHVS, CDR2 FNYEAQ. The CDR3 consists of 13 residues. CDR3 sequence (DNA): TGTGCCAGCAGCTTAGGGGGGACTCAGCCCCAGCATTTT. Amino acids: CASSLGGTQPQHF. Full variable domain (rest looked up from reference TRBV7-6 and TRBJ1-5): GAGVSQSPRYKVTKRGQDVALRCDPISGHVSLYWYRQALGQGPEFLTYFNYEAQQDKSGLPNDRFSAERPEGSISTLTIQRTEQRDSAMYRCASSLGGTQPQHFGDGTRLSIL.